This TCR beta chain was sequenced during a study of Ad26.COV2.S vaccination and SARS-CoV-2 variants. Study overall: Intramuscular Ad26.COV2.S doses were given once or twice, 56 days apart.

Clones were read by immunoSEQ multiplex PCR, and TCRdb kept only the in-frame ones, dropping some. Here the sample spans 350,000 to 400,000 clones, 89% being singletons. A word on this clone: Its specificity is not known.

The CDR3 covers 17 residues. V lost 3 bases to trimming and J lost 2 bases, with 21 bases between them. Germline assignment: CDR1 SGHDT and CDR2 YYEEEE. Study results and limitations: The TCR breadth and depth analyses may have understated or missed part of the total T cell responses. Post-vaccination spike-specific CD8+ and CD4+ T cell responses reportedly had substantial breadth.

Stated treatment: 15 to 20 received Ad26.COV2.S at low or high dose, single or two shots; about 5 received placebo; per-sample allocation not given. Sampling was done on day 63 after the first vaccine or placebo injection. The chain has TRBV5-6 and TRBJ2-7; D remains unclear. Source: peripheral blood, taken in a trial of Ad26.COV2.S vaccine versus placebo. The receptor was derived from a person aged 18 to 59 who received the Ad26.COV2.S COVID-19 vaccine or a placebo. CDR3 residues: CASSYYTGFPTTYEQYF. DNA for the CDR3: TGTGCCAGCAGCTATTATACCGGCTTCCCCACTACCTACGAGCAGTACTTC.